This T cell receptor beta chain was recovered during a study of cytomegalovirus exposure and HLA in healthy donors. The PCR was carried out with 60 Vbeta primers and 13 Jbeta primers. Using immunoSEQ multiplex PCR, the repertoire was profiled, and TCRdb retains in-frame clones only, with some absent. The table has roughly 110,000 clones, approximately 80% seen once. As for this clone: Its specificity is not known.

The V gene's germline CDR1 is SGHVS and CDR2 FNYEAQ. V lost 5 bases to trimming and J lost 5 bases; unmatched junction nucleotides: 5. The CDR3 has 13 amino acids. Study-wide points: The authors later found TCR association rates varying by HLA locus, with DRB1 most and HLA-C fewest. In an earlier analysis, in 540 or so donors, most V segments appeared productive either ~87% or ~30% of the time.

The rearrangement links TRBV7-6 to TRBJ1-1, with TRBD1 matching over 7 bases. The material sequenced was PBMCs. This sequence was found in a man in his 60s in good health and CMV-seronegative. CDR3 DNA: TGTGCCAGCAGCCGACAGGGAATGACTGAAGCTTTCTTT. Translating it yields CASSRQGMTEAFF.